This T cell receptor beta chain was retrieved from a study of T-cell memory formation after mild COVID-19. The CDR3 covers 15 residues. Germline CDR1 and CDR2: MGHDK and SYGVNS. The V and J ends lost 3 bases and 4 bases, in that order; junction bases with no gene match: 7. TCRdb passed the 5' RACE reads through MiXCR, listing each CDR3 protein once. Seen here are thousands of distinct CDR3 sequences, roughly 58% observed once, and the top ten hold around 2.5%. This clonotype is labeled medium-sized (0.01 to 0.1%). Its antigen is unidentified. Study-level points and caveats: Researchers found some responding clones in pre-infection memory, a sign that cross-reactive memory joined.

This sequence originates from an adult who had mild COVID-19 (a few samples of this study predate the infection). Cell type and time point are not known. The genes are TRBV25-1 and TRBJ2-5, with 8 nucleotides matching TRBD2. The sequenced material came from PBMCs or a T cell subset sorted from them (not recorded which). CDR3 amino acids: CASSEPRGGRETQYF. CDR3 in DNA: TGTGCCAGCAGTGAGCCCCGGGGGGGGCGAGAGACCCAGTACTTC.